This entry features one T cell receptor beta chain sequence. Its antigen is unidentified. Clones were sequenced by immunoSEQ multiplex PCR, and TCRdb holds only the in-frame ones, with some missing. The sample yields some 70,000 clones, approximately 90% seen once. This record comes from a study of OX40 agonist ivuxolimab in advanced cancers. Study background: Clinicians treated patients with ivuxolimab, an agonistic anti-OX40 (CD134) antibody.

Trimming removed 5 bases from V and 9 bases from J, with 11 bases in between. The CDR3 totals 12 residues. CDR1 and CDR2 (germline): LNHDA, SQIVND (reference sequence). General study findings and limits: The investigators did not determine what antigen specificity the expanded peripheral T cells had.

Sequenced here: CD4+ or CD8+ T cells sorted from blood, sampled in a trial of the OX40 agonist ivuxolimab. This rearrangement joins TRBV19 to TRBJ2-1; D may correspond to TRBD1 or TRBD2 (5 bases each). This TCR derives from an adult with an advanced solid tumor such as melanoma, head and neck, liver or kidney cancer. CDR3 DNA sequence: TGTGCCAGTAGTTCCCTGGGACGTGAGCAGTTCTTC. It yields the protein CASSSLGREQFF.